This T cell receptor (beta chain) was sequenced during a study of shared clonotypes between healthy human individuals. Across the whole study: The composition of the donors was two women and a few men aged 18 to 49. Points from the study as a whole: Roughly 5% of naive CD4 clonotypes were common to a few donors. As a rule, naive subsets had a larger estimated richness than memory subsets.

CDR1 is SGHDN and CDR2 is FVKESK in the germline V gene. Between the trimmed V and J ends, which lost 2 bases and 0 bases, there was a span of 5 bases. The CDR3 extends over 14 amino acids. It was CD45RO-negative cells, positively selected for CCR7, that made up naive CD8 cells, with terminally differentiated effector memory CD45RA+ cells excluded. Using immunoSEQ multiplex PCR, the repertoire was profiled, and TCRdb retains in-frame clones only, with some absent. The sample yields about 2.1 million clones, just under 95% seen once. A remark on this clone: Its antigen remains unidentified.

Source material: naive CD8+ T cells from PBMCs. The J gene is TRBJ1-3, the V gene TRBV14; D not certain. The source is a man aged 18 to 29 in good health. Some clones in this sample may be carry-over from other donors' samples. The CDR3 DNA follows: TGTGCCAGCAGCCAACGGGGCTCTGGAAACACCATATATTTT. This gives the protein CASSQRGSGNTIYF. The whole variable domain, filled in from reference TRBV14 and TRBJ1-3, reads EAGVTQFPSHSVIEKGQTVTLRCDPISGHDNLYWYRRVMGKEIKFLLHFVKESKQDESGMPNNRFLAERTGGTYSTLKVQPAELEDSGVYFCASSQRGSGNTIYFGEGSWLTVV.